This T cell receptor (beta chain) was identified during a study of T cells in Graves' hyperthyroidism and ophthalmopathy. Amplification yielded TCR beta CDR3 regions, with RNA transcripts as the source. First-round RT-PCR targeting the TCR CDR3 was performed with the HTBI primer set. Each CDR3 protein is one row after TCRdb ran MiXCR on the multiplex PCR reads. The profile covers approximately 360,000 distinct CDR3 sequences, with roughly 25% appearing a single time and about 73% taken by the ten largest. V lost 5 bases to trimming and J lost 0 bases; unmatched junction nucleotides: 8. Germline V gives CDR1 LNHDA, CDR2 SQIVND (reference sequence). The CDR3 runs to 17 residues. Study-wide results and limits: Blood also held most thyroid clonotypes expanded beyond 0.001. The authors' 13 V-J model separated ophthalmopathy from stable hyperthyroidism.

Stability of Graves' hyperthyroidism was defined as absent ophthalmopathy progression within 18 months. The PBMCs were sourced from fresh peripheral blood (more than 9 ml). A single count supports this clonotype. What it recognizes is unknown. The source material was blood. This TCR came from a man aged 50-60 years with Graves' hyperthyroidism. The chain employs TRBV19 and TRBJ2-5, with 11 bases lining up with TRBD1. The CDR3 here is CASSPRRDRGYQETQYF. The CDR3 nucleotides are TGTGCCAGTAGTCCCCGGAGGGACAGGGGGTACCAAGAGACCCAGTACTTC.